This TCR beta chain was recovered during a study of cytomegalovirus exposure and HLA in healthy donors. The germline V gene encodes CDR1 LNHDA and CDR2 SQIVND (reference sequence). V gave up 4 bases and J gave up 2 bases, with 11 bases separating them. The CDR3 loop spans 14 amino acids. Sequencing used immunoSEQ multiplex PCR; TCRdb keeps in-frame clones, though not all of them. The sample includes some 140,000 clones, roughly 90% of them seen just once. V and J are TRBV19 and TRBJ1-2; D ambiguous. The specimen sequenced was PBMCs. The origin of this receptor is a man between 18 and 35 years old in good health and CMV-seronegative. Written as DNA, the CDR3 is TGTGCCAGTAGTACAATACAGTTGAACTATGGCTACACCTTC. This encodes CASSTIQLNYGYTF.